Listed below are T cell receptor beta chains from one sample, sequenced in a study of blood T cell repertoires in COVID-19. Only in-frame clones appear in the TCRdb table, and some are missing; sequencing was by immunoSEQ multiplex PCR. The data contain 70,000 or so clones, 80% to 90% of them seen just once; the ten biggest clones take up 25% to 30%. The specimen sequenced was peripheral blood. The receptors here all came from a woman aged 80 or over with active or convalescent COVID-19. Each CDR3 is given with its conserved first and last residue. D genes are given only for firm matches. Size tells how often a clone was seen (once, few, many) or the class of an expanded clone, and some rows leave it out.

clone_size	v_call	j_call	d_call	cdr3_nt	cdr3_aa
-	TRBV11-2	TRBJ1-1	TRBD1	TGTGCCAGCAGCTCCTCCGGGACAGTAAACACTGAAGCTTTCTTT	CASSSSGTVNTEAFF
few	TRBV25-1	TRBJ1-2	-	TGTGCCAGCCTCGACCCCGGGGAAGCCAGCGGCTACACCTTC	CASLDPGEASGYTF
-	TRBV19	TRBJ2-3	TRBD1	TGTGCCAGTAGTATTCCGGGACAGGCGAGCACAGATACGCAGTATTTT	CASSIPGQASTDTQYF
-	TRBV28	TRBJ1-3	TRBD1	TGTGCCAGCAGTGACGGACAGGGGAGGCACACCATATATTTT	CASSDGQGRHTIYF
-	TRBV10-3	TRBJ1-1	-	TGTGCCATCAGAAACCGGGACACACGAACGACTGAAGCTTTCTTT	CAIRNRDTRTTEAFF
-	TRBV9	TRBJ2-3	-	TGTGCCAGCAGCGTAGCTCTTAGCACAGATACGCAGTATTTT	CASSVALSTDTQYF
-	TRBV9	TRBJ1-1	-	TGTGCCAGCAGCGCCCGCGGGGGGCAGAGTACTGAAGCTTTCTTT	CASSARGGQSTEAFF
-	TRBV10-3	TRBJ1-3	-	TGTGCCATCAGTGAGTCGGGGGGTGTCTCTGGAAACACCATATATTTT	CAISESGGVSGNTIYF
-	TRBV5-1	TRBJ2-7	TRBD1	TGCGCCAGCAGCGGACAGGCCAACTCCTACGAGCAGTACTTC	CASSGQANSYEQYF
-	TRBV12-3/TRBV12-4	TRBJ1-2	-	TGTGCCAGCAGTTCAACAGGAGCTGGCTACACCTTC	CASSSTGAGYTF
-	TRBV7-3	TRBJ1-1	-	TGTGCCAGCAGCTCCGGGGGTCGGGACACTGAAGCTTTCTTT	CASSSGGRDTEAFF
few	TRBV28	TRBJ2-7	TRBD1	TGTGCCAGCAGCCAGGACAGGGTGGGGTACGAGCAGTACTTC	CASSQDRVGYEQYF
-	TRBV19	TRBJ1-1	-	TGTGCCAGTAGTCCACAGGGTGGCACTGAAGCTTTCTTT	CASSPQGGTEAFF
-	TRBV13	TRBJ2-7	-	TGTGCCAGCAGCCTCGACAGGCGCGAGCAGTACTTC	CASSLDRREQYF
-	TRBV6-5	TRBJ1-6	-	TGTGCCAGCAGTTACTCGAACAGCCCTAATTCACCCCTCCACTTT	CASSYSNSPNSPLHF
-	TRBV7-2	TRBJ2-1	-	TGTGCCAGCAGTCCCGGGGGTTCTCAGAATGAGCAGTTCTTC	CASSPGGSQNEQFF
-	TRBV6-2/TRBV6-3	TRBJ2-1	TRBD2	TGTGCCAGCAGTTACGGGGAGGAAGCGGGGGGTCGGGAGCAGTTCTTC	CASSYGEEAGGREQFF
-	TRBV5-4	TRBJ1-5	TRBD1	TGTGCCAGCAGCCCAGGGGGGAATCAGCCCCAGCATTTT	CASSPGGNQPQHF
-	TRBV4-2	TRBJ2-7	TRBD1	TGTGCCAGCAGCCAAGGGTTGGACAGGGGACTCTACGAGCAGTACTTC	CASSQGLDRGLYEQYF
-	TRBV28	TRBJ1-1	TRBD1	TGTGCCAGCAGTTTAGGACAGGCTAACACTGAAGCTTTCTTT	CASSLGQANTEAFF
-	TRBV24-1	TRBJ2-2	TRBD1	TGTGCCACCTCACAGGGGGCACCGCGCACCGGGGAGCTGTTTTTT	CATSQGAPRTGELFF
-	TRBV19	TRBJ2-1	-	TGTGCCAGTAGTATTCAGCGGGTCATTCGCAATGAGCAGTTCTTC	CASSIQRVIRNEQFF
-	TRBV19	TRBJ1-2	TRBD1	TGTGCCAGTAGTATGAGGACAGGATATCCTAACTATGGCTACACCTTC	CASSMRTGYPNYGYTF
once	TRBV28	TRBJ2-7	TRBD1	TGTGCCAGCCGGACAGGGAAATACGAGCAGTACTTC	CASRTGKYEQYF
few	TRBV6-5	TRBJ1-2	TRBD1	TGTGCCAGCGGGAAAGGGGGCTTGGCCTATGGCTACACCTTC	CASGKGGLAYGYTF
-	TRBV7-9	TRBJ2-1	-	TGTGCCAGCAGCCCCCCCGCTAGATCTATCGATGAGCAGTTCTTC	CASSPPARSIDEQFF
-	TRBV30	TRBJ2-5	TRBD1	TGTGCCTGGAGTGTATTAGGAGTAGGGGGCGGAGAGACCCAGTACTTC	CAWSVLGVGGGETQYF
-	TRBV11-2	TRBJ1-1	-	TGTGCCAGCAGCCCCCGGGGAGGGGCTGAAGCTTTCTTT	CASSPRGGAEAFF
-	TRBV4-3	TRBJ1-1	-	TGCGCCAGCAATACAGGGAATGAGAACACTGAAGCTTTCTTT	CASNTGNENTEAFF
-	TRBV7-2	TRBJ1-2	TRBD1	TGTGCCAGCAGCTTAGTGGCAGGGGGCAGGTCGTCCTATGGCTACACCTTC	CASSLVAGGRSSYGYTF
-	TRBV9	TRBJ2-1	-	TGTGCCAGCAGCCTACCACTAAGCGGCGAGCAGTTCTTC	CASSLPLSGEQFF
-	TRBV21-1	TRBJ1-4	-	TGTGCCAGCAGCATCGAGAGCAAGGACAGGGAAGACAATGAAAAACTGTTTTTT	CASSIESKDREDNEKLFF
-	TRBV28	TRBJ2-2	-	TGTGCCAGCAGTTTACCAGGTTCGCACACCGGGGAGCTGTTTTTT	CASSLPGSHTGELFF
-	TRBV28	TRBJ1-2	TRBD1	TGTGCCAGCACTTGGACAGGGGTAGTGGGATATGGCTACACCTTC	CASTWTGVVGYGYTF
once	TRBV7-8	TRBJ1-6	-	TGTGCCAGCAGCCGAACAGGGCGGACCTATAATTCACCCCTCCACTTT	CASSRTGRTYNSPLHF
-	TRBV30	TRBJ2-7	-	TGTGCCTGGAGTGGGCAGGTCTACGAGCAGTACTTC	CAWSGQVYEQYF
-	TRBV18	TRBJ2-7	TRBD1	TGTGCCAGCTCCCCCGGGACAGGTAGCTCCTACGAGCAGTACTTC	CASSPGTGSSYEQYF
-	TRBV7-9	TRBJ1-1	-	TGTGCCAGCAGCTTTCAGCTTGGGCACACTGAAGCTTTCTTT	CASSFQLGHTEAFF
-	TRBV12-3/TRBV12-4	TRBJ1-2	-	TGTGCCAGCAGTCGTACTAGTTTCTACACCTTC	CASSRTSFYTF
few	TRBV19	TRBJ2-7	-	TGTGCCAGTAGTCCGGACTATCCGGATTACGAGCAGTACTTC	CASSPDYPDYEQYF
-	TRBV7-2	TRBJ2-5	TRBD2	TGTGCCAGCAGCATCGGGGGGGCGCAAGAGACCCAGTACTTC	CASSIGGAQETQYF
few	TRBV5-1	TRBJ1-2	TRBD1	TGCGCCAGCAGCCAGACCGGGACAGGGCTCGACTATGGCTACACCTTC	CASSQTGTGLDYGYTF
-	TRBV5-4	TRBJ2-1	-	TGTGCCAGCAGCTTGGCAGGGTCCCGCGAGCAGTTCTTC	CASSLAGSREQFF
-	TRBV4-2	TRBJ2-1	-	TGTGCCAGCAGCCAAGATAGATATTTGCAGTTCTTC	CASSQDRYLQFF
-	TRBV18	TRBJ2-7	-	TGTGCCAGCTCACCACCGGCTAGCTACGAGCAGTACTTC	CASSPPASYEQYF